Presented here are 10 T cell receptor beta chains from one specimen sequenced in a study of shared clonotypes between healthy human individuals. Data came from immunoSEQ multiplex PCR; TCRdb stores just in-frame clones and leaves some out. The sample records 2 million to 3 million clones, roughly 93% being singletons. Sample: naive CD4+ T cells from PBMCs. Subset: CD45RA+ positively selected. The receptors shown here come from a man aged 18-30 years in good health. Some clones in this sample may be carry-over from other donors' samples.

Note on this clone: Other DNA sequences from this sample encode an identical CDR3 as well. This chain connects TRBV7-2 to TRBJ2-7; TRBD1 aligns across 8 bases. Germline-derived CDR1 and CDR2 are SGHTA and FQGNSA. The CDR3 extends over 15 amino acids. Germline trimming cut 0 bases from V and 2 bases from J; bases unmatched to any gene: 3. CDR3 protein: CASSLAGTGPYEQYF. The CDR3 DNA reads TGTGCCAGCAGCTTAGCTGGGACAGGACCCTACGAGCAGTACTTC.

This chain connects TRBV30 to TRBJ1-3, with a possible D match to TRBD1 (6 bases). CDR1 is GTSNPN, CDR2 SVGIG, per germline (reference sequence). CDR3 length: 15 residues. The germline V and J ends were trimmed by 3 bases and 8 bases, with 20 bases remaining between them. The CDR3 DNA follows: TGTGCCTGGAGCGGATCGTCGGGGGGCAAAGACACCATATATTTT. Protein: CAWSGSSGGKDTIYF.

The V and J genes are TRBV7-9 and TRBJ2-5; tentatively, D is TRBD1 (6 bases). CDR3 length: 15 residues. V was clipped by 5 bases and J by 4 bases, with 17 bases between them. Germline V gene data show CDR1 as SEHNR and CDR2 as FQNEAQ (reference sequence). CDR3 DNA sequence: TGTGCCAGCAGCCCGCCGATTCAGGGGCCAGAGACCCAGTACTTC. This translates into CASSPPIQGPETQYF.

The CDR3 region has the DNA TGTGCCAGCAGTCCATCCGGGACAGGGAAAGTCTACGAGCAGTACTTC. It specifies CASSPSGTGKVYEQYF. This chain joins TRBV28 and TRBJ2-7; 9 bases fit TRBD1. V was pared by 5 bases and J by 3 bases, with 11 bases of the junction left unmatched. CDR1 and CDR2 (germline): MDHEN, SYDVKM. CDR3 size: 16 residues.

The CDR3 DNA reads as TGCGCCAGCAGATCAGTTGGCGCGGGCCCGAGCTCCTACAATGAGCAGTTCTTC. Translating it yields CASRSVGAGPSSYNEQFF. The rearrangement links TRBV5-1 to TRBJ2-1, with TRBD2 as a possible D gene (5 bases). With 5 bases removed from V and 0 bases from J, the gap between germline ends came to 21 bases. Per the germline V gene, CDR1 is SGHRS and CDR2 is YFSETQ. The CDR3 length is 18 residues.

The rearrangement joins TRBV7-8 to TRBJ2-5; D ambiguous. The CDR3 is 15 residues long. V lost 2 bases, J lost 2 bases, and 12 bases lay in between. The germline CDR1 and CDR2 sequences are SGHVS and FQNEAQ. The CDR3 reads CASSLSGEPQETQYF. The CDR3 DNA follows: TGTGCCAGCAGCTTATCCGGAGAACCTCAAGAGACCCAGTACTTC.

This sequence joins TRBV6-5 and TRBJ2-5, with 9 bases that match TRBD1. The J segment lost 13 bases and the V segment lost 5 bases, leaving 8 bases of the junction unmatched. Germline V CDR1 and CDR2: MNHEY, SVGAGI. This CDR3 region has 12 residues. The chain's CDR3 is CASSPRDRAPYF. CDR3 nucleotides: TGTGCCAGCAGTCCCCGGGACAGGGCGCCGTACTTC.

The sample holds one count of this clone. The chain combines TRBV6-1 with TRBJ2-7; TRBD1 agrees at 11 bases. Germline CDR1 reads MNHNS; CDR2 reads SASEGT. CDR3 length: 12 residues. CDR3 residues: CAAGQGVSRQYF. The CDR3 DNA is TGTGCAGCGGGACAGGGGGTGTCAAGGCAGTACTTC.

V usage is TRBV5-6 and J usage is TRBJ2-2; D is unclear. CDR1 is SGHDT, CDR2 YYEEEE, per germline. This CDR3 has 15 amino acids. V was shortened by 4 bases and J by 3 bases, with 13 bases between the two germline ends. The CDR3 sequence: CASSRWPGHTGELFF. DNA for the CDR3: TGTGCCAGCAGCCGCTGGCCAGGCCACACCGGGGAGCTGTTTTTT.

In its sample, this clone was seen once. The chain couples TRBV28 to TRBJ2-5; D is uncertain. Germline values: CDR1 MDHEN, CDR2 SYDVKM. Between the trimmed V and J ends, which lost 1 base and 0 bases, there was a span of 6 bases. The CDR3 has 14 residues. The CDR3, as DNA: TGTGCCAGCAGTTTATTCAGAGACCAAGAGACCCAGTACTTC. Encoded protein: CASSLFRDQETQYF.